This T cell receptor (beta chain) derives from a study of blood T cell repertoires in COVID-19. In the study overall: The United States, Italy and Spain provided the acute and convalescent COVID-19 samples. PBMCs, B-cell-depleted T cells, or T cells were the source of the cDNA or gDNA that made up the material.

The CDR3 runs to 13 residues. Germline loops: CDR1 LGHNT, CDR2 FRNRAP. Trimming cost V 3 bases and J 2 bases, with 7 bases left between them. This clone was recorded a few times. The data were produced by immunoSEQ multiplex PCR, yet TCRdb's version contains in-frame clones alone and is incomplete. Of 200,000 to 250,000 clones detected, about nine tenths appear once; the ten largest clones hold about 2.5%. The source of this sequence is a woman aged 60-75 years with acute or convalescent COVID-19. Sequencing was performed on peripheral blood. The V gene is TRBV12-5, the J gene TRBJ1-2; TRBD1 is a possible D gene (5 bases). For the CDR3, the DNA is TGTGCTAGTGGTTTTGGGGGGAACTATGGCTACACCTTC. This sequence encodes CASGFGGNYGYTF.